This T cell receptor beta chain was captured by sequencing in a study of OX40 agonist ivuxolimab in advanced cancers. Broadly, across the study: The costimulatory receptor OX40 (CD134) was targeted by ivuxolimab, a fully human IgG2 agonistic monoclonal antibody. In the dose-escalation cohort, around four fifths of patients were male, and the mean age was 60 years with a range of 23 to 79. The point of sequencing TCRbeta in the periphery was to test whether ivuxolimab changed TCR sequence diversity and drove clonal T-cell expansion. Partial responses occurred in three dose-escalation patients, of whom one had hepatocellular carcinoma and two had cutaneous melanoma. Of the roughly 54 dose-escalation patients, hepatocellular carcinoma was present in approximately 20, melanoma in some 15, renal cell carcinoma in 9 and head and neck cancer in 9. Intravenous ivuxolimab was administered to patients every 2 weeks at six dose levels: 0.01, 0.1, 0.3, 1.5, 3 and 10 mg/kg. The paper covers the monotherapy dose-escalation part of the phase I ivuxolimab trial, which included N ≈ 52 patients. Patients were allowed to have had prior anti-PD-1, anti-PD-L1 or anti-CTLA-4 therapy, and 30% to 50% of the dose-escalation patients had previously received checkpoint inhibitors. The research as a whole found: On average, CD8+ T cells showed more expanded clones than CD4+ T cells after ivuxolimab. At doses from 0.1 to 3.0 mg/kg, clonal expansion was seen in both CD4+ and CD8+ blood T cells between baseline and week 6. In the 0.1-3.0 mg/kg groups, partial responders were among the patients with the lowest normalized peripheral clonal expansion, particularly in CD8+ T cells. Low levels of normalized T-cell clonal expansion were also seen in some patients who did not respond. The antigen specificity of the peripheral T cells that underwent clonal expansion was not determined.

With respect to this clone: The target of this receptor is not known. The sample holds no much larger clone one base away, and base qualities are not on file.

Genomic DNA was extracted from sorted cells for sequencing of the TCRbeta CDR3 region. The immunoSEQ Assay was used to sequence the TCRbeta CDR3 regions. Held by TCRdb, this immuneACCESS table contains in-frame sequences only and omits some clones. Under half of the omission traces to an unresolved V gene where checked; the cause of the rest is unknown. The sample includes about 16,000 clones, with approximately 86% observed a single time. The ten largest clones add up to less than 0.85% of the sample. The trial excluded patients who had a history of autoimmune disease or who were on systemic immunosuppression. In every dose cohort, peripheral blood was drawn for TCR sequencing at baseline, cycle 4 day 1, and cycle 7 day 1. Samples came from an open-label, multicenter, first-in-human phase I dose-escalation trial of ivuxolimab. Adults with locally advanced or metastatic head and neck squamous cell, hepatocellular, melanoma or renal cell carcinoma were enrolled in the trial. CD4+ and CD8+ T cells were sorted separately from peripheral blood before TCR sequencing.

The CDR3 spans 13 residues, from the cysteine through the phenylalanine. The retained sequence is limited to the CDR3, 39 bases, with the frame set at the first base. Trimming takes 2 bases from V and 6 bases from J, and the germline ends sit 8 bases apart. CDR1 and CDR2, per the germline V gene (reference sequence), are LNHDA and SQIVND. This chain is built from TRBV19 and TRBJ1-5; the D gene lacks a confident call. Source: CD4+ or CD8+ T cells sorted from blood, taken in a trial of the OX40 agonist ivuxolimab. This TCR derives from an adult with an advanced solid tumor such as melanoma, head and neck, liver or kidney cancer. The nucleotides read TGTGCCAGTAGTATAAGGCGGGCTCAGCCCCAGCATTTT. Its protein is CASSIRRAQPQHF. The full variable domain, with segments outside the CDR3 supplied by the reference TRBV19 and TRBJ1-5 proteins, appears as DGGITQSPKYLFRKEGQNVTLSCEQNLNHDAMYWYRQDPGQGLRLIYYSQIVNDFQKGDIAEGYSVSREKKESFPLTVTSAQKNPTAFYLCASSIRRAQPQHFGDGTRLSIL.